This T cell receptor (beta chain) was found in a study of blood T cells in healthy people across ages. Whole-study findings and limits: Estimated diversity across one million T cells was deemed an underestimate. In long-lived donors, naive CD4+ cell counts and diversity exceeded those of aged donors. Naive T cell percentage by flow cytometry tracked strongly with beta diversity.

Trimming left V 0 bases short and J 9 bases short, with 12 bases between. The V gene's germline CDR1 is LNHNV and CDR2 YYDKDF (reference sequence). The CDR3 extends over 14 amino acids. A remark on this clonotype: Its antigen is undetermined.

Sample-barcoded 5' priming and a J-beta primer mix drove a second PCR of roughly 6 to 12 cycles. Tagging of each cDNA molecule was performed by a template-switch adaptor with 12 random nucleotides. TCRdb analysed the 5' RACE reads with MiXCR anew, one entry per CDR3 protein. Of some 1,800,000 distinct CDR3 sequences in the sample, 39% were seen once. This sequence originates from a human donor in good health. This sequence joins TRBV15 and TRBJ2-1; D remains ambiguous. The sequenced material came from blood. In DNA, the CDR3 is TGTGCCACCAGCAGAGACCGGACGTGGGGTGAGCAGTTCTTC. Translation: CATSRDRTWGEQFF.